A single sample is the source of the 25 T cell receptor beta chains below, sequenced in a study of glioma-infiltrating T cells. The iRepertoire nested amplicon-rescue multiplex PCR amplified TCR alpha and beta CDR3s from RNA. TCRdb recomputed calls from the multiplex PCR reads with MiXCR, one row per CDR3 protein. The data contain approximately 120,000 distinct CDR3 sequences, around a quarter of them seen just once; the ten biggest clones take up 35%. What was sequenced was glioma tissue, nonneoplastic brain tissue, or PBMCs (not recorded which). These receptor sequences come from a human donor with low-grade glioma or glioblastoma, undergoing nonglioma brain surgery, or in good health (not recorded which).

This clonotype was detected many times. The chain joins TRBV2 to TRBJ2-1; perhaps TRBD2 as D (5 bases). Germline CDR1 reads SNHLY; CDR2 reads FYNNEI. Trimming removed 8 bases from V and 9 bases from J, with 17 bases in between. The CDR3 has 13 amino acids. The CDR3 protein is CASSKERGGEQFF. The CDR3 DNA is TGTGCCAGCTCCAAAGAGCGAGGAGGTGAGCAGTTCTTC. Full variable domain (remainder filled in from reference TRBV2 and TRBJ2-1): EPEVTQTPSHQVTQMGQEVILRCVPISNHLYFYWYRQILGQKVEFLVSFYNNEISEKSEIFDDQFSVERPDGSNFTLKIRSTKLEDSAMYFCASSKERGGEQFFGPGTRLTVL.

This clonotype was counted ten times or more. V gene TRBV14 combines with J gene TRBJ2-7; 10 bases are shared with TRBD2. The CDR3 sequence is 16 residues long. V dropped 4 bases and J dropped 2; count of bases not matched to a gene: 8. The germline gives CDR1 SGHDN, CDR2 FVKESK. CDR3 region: CASSLTTSGFPYEQYF. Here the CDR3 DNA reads TGTGCCAGCAGCCTCACGACTAGCGGGTTTCCCTACGAGCAGTACTTC.

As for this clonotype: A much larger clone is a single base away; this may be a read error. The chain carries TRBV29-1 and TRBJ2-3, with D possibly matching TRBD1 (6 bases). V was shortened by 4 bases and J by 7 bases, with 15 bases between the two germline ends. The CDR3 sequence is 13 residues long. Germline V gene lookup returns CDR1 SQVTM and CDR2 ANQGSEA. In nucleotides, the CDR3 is TGCAGCGTTGTGGTGTATACAGGGTATACGCAGTATTTT. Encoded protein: CSVVVYTGYTQYF.

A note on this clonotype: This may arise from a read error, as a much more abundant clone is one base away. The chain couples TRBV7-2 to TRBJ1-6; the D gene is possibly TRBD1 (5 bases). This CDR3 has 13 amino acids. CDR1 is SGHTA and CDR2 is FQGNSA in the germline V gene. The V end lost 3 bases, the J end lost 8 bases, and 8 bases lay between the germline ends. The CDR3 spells CASSFPGDSPLHF. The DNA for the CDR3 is TGTGCCAGCAGCTTCCCGGGGGATTCACCCCTCCACTTT.

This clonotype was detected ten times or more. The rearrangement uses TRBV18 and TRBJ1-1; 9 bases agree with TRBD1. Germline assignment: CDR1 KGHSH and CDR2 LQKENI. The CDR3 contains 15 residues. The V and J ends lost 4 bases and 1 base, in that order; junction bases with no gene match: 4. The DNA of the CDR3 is TGTGCCAGCTCACTACGGACAGGGGAGAACACTGAAGCTTTCTTT. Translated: CASSLRTGENTEAFF.

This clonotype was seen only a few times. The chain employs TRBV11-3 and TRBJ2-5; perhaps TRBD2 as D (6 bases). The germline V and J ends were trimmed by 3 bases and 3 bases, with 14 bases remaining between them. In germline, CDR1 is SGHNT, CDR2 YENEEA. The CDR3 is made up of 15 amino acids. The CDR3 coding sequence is TGTGCCAGCAGCTTCGCCGGGAGCGTAAAAGAGACCCAGTACTTC. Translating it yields CASSFAGSVKETQYF. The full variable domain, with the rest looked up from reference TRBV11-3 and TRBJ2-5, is EAGVVQSPRYKIIEKKQPVAFWCNPISGHNTLYWYLQNLGQGPELLIRYENEEAVDDSQLPKDRFSAERLKGVDSTLKIQPAELGDSAVYLCASSFAGSVKETQYFGPGTRLLVL.

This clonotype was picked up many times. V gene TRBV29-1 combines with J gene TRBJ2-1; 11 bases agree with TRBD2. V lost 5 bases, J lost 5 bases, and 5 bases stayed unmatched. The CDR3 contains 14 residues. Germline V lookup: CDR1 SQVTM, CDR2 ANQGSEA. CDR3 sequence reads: CSVTRGLADNEQFF. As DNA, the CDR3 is TGCAGCGTTACCAGGGGACTAGCGGACAATGAGCAGTTCTTC.

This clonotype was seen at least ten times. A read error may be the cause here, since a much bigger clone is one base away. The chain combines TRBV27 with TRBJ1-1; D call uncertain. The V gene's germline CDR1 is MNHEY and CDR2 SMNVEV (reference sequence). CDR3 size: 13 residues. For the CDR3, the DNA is TGTGCCAGCAGTTTATTGGATAACACTGAAGTTTTCTTT. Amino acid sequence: CASSLLDNTEVFF.

CDR3 amino acids: CASGSRGNQPQHF. CDR3 in DNA: TGTGCCAGCGGATCAAGAGGAAATCAGCCCCAGCATTTT. The chain is built from TRBV4-2 and TRBJ1-5, with no clear D. The CDR3 sequence is 13 residues long. With 8 bases removed from V and 4 bases from J, the gap between germline ends came to 12 bases. Germline CDR1 LGHNA, CDR2 YNFKEQ.

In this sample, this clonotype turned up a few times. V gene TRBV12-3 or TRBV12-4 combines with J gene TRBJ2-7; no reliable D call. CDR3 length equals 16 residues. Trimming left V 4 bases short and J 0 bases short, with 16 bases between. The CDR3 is CASSSFLDEYSYEQYF. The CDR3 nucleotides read TGTGCCAGCAGTTCATTCTTGGACGAGTACTCCTACGAGCAGTACTTC.

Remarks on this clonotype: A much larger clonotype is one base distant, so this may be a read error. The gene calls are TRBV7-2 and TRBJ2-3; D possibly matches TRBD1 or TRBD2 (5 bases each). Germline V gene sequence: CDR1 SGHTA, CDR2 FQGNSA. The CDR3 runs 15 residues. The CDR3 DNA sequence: TGTGCCAGCAGCTTAATGGAAGCGGTCACAGGTACGCAGTATTTT. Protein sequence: CASSLMEAVTGTQYF.

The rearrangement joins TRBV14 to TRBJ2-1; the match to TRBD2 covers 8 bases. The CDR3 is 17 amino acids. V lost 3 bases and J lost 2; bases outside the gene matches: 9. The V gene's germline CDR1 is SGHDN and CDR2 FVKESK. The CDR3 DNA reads TGTGCCAGCAGCCAGTATAGCGGGAAAGCTACCTACAATGAGCAGTTCTTC. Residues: CASSQYSGKATYNEQFF.

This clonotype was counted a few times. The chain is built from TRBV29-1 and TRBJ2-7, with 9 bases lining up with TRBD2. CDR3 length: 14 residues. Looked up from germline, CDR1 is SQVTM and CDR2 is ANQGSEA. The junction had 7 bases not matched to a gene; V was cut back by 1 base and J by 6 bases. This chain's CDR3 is CSVEGGGRASEQYF. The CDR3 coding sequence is TGCAGCGTTGAAGGTGGCGGGAGGGCCTCCGAGCAGTACTTC.

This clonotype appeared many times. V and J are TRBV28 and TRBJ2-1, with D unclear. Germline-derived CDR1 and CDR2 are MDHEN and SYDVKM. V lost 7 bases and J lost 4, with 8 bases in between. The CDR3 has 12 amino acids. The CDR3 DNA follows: TGTGCCAGCAAGGGCCCTTACAATGAGCAGTTCTTC. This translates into CASKGPYNEQFF.

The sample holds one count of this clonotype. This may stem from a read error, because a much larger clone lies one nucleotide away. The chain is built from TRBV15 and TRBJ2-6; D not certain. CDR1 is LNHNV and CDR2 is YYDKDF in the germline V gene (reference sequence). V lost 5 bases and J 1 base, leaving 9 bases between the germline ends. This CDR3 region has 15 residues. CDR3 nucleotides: TGTGCCACCAGCCAAGGACGGTCTGGGGCCAACGTCCTGACTTTC. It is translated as CATSQGRSGANVLTF.

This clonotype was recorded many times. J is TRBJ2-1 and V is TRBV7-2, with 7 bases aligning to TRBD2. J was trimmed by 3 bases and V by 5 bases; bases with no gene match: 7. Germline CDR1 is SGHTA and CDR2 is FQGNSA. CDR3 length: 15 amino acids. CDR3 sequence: CASSPEAGRYNEQFF. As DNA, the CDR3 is TGTGCCAGCAGCCCTGAAGCGGGACGCTACAATGAGCAGTTCTTC. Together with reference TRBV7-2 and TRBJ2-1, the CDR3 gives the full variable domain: GAGVSQSPSNKVTEKGKDVELRCDPISGHTALYWYRQSLGQGLEFLIYFQGNSAPDKSGLPSDRFSAERTGGSVSTLTIQRTQQEDSAVYLCASSPEAGRYNEQFFGPGTRLTVL.

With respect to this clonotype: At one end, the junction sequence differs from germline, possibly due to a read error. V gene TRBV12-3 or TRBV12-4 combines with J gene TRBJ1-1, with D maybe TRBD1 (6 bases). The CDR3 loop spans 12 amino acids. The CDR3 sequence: CASSSRDTEALF. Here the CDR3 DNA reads TGTGCCAGCAGTTCCCGGGACACTGAAGCTCTCTTT.

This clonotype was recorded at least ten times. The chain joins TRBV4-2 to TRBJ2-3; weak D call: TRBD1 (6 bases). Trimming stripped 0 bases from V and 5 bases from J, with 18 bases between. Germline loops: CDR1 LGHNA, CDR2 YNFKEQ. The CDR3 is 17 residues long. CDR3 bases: TGTGCCAGCAGCCAAGAGGGTTGGGCAGGGGTGAGAGATACGCAGTATTTT. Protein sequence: CASSQEGWAGVRDTQYF.

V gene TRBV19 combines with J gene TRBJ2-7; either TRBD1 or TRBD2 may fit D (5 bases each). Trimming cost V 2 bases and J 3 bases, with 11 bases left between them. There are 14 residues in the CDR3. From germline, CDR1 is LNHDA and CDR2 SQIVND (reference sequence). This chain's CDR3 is CASSISGRLYEQYF. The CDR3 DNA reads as TGTGCCAGTAGTATATCGGGACGACTCTACGAGCAGTACTTC.

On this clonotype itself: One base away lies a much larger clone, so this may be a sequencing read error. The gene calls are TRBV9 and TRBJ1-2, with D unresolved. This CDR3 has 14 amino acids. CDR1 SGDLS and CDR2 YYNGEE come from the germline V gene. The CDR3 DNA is TGTGCCAGCGGCGTAGCGAAGGGAGACTATGGCTACACCTTC. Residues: CASGVAKGDYGYTF. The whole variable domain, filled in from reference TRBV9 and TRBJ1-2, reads DSGVTQTPKHLITATGQRVTLRCSPRSGDLSVYWYQQSLDQGLQFLIQYYNGEERAKGNILERFSAQQFPDLHSELNLSSLELGDSALYFCASGVAKGDYGYTFGSGTRLTVV.

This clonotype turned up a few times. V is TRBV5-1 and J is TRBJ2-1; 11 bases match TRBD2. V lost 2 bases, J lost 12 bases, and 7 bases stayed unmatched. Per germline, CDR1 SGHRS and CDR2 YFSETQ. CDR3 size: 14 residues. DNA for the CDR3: TGCGCCAGCAGCTTCCCTATAGCGGGGGGGACGCAGTTCTTC. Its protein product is CASSFPIAGGTQFF.

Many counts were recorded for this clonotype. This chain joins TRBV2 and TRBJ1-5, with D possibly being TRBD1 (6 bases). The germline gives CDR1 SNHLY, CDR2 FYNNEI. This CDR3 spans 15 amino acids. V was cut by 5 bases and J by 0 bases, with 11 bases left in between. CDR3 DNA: TGTGCCAGCAGTCTGGACAGCAATAGCAATCAGCCCCAGCATTTT. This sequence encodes CASSLDSNSNQPQHF.

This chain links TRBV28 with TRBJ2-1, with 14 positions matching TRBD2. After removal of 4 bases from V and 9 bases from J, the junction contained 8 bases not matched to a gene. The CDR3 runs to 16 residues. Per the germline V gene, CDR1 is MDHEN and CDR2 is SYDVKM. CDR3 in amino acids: CASSYDGTSGSSEQFF. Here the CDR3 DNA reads TGTGCCAGCAGTTACGATGGGACTAGCGGGAGTAGTGAGCAGTTCTTC. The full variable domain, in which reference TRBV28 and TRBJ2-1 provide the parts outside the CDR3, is DVKVTQSSRYLVKRTGEKVFLECVQDMDHENMFWYRQDPGLGLRLIYFSYDVKMKEKGDIPEGYSVSREKKERFSLILESASTNQTSMYLCASSYDGTSGSSEQFFGPGTRLTVL.

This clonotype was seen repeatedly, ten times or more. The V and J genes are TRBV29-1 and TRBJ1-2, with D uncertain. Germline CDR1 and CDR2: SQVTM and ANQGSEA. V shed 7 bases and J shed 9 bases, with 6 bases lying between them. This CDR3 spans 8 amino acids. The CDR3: CSAWSYTF. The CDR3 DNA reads TGCAGCGCTTGGAGCTACACCTTC.

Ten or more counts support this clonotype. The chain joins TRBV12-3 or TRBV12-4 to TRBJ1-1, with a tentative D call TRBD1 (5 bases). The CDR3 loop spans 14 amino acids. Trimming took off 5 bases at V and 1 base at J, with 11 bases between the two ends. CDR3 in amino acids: CASSRRDPNTEAFF. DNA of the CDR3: TGTGCCAGCAGTCGCCGGGACCCGAACACTGAAGCTTTCTTT.